This record looks at one TCR beta chain sequence and its context. The antigen this receptor binds is unknown. V is shortened by 0 bases, J by 0 bases, and the region joining them spans 8 bases. CDR1 and CDR2 (LNHNV, YYDKDF) derive from the germline V gene (reference sequence). The CDR3 has 15 amino acids, counting the end cysteine and phenylalanine. Only CDR3 DNA remains: 45 bases, in frame from the first base. Library preparation was by the immunoSEQ multiplex PCR assay. The multiplex PCR relied on a mix of 60 forward primers for TCR Vbeta segments and 13 reverse primers for TCR Jbeta segments. The CDR3 region of rearranged TCR beta genes was amplified from genomic DNA with a multiplex PCR assay. Amplified TCR beta libraries were sequenced as 87-base-pair reads on the Illumina HiSeq System. As for how the authors treated the data: Across the roughly 640 repertoires, a later analysis counted roughly 77 million unique TCR beta chains, around 11 million of which were shared by at least two donors. Raw reads were error-corrected and collapsed into unique sequences by a nearest-neighbor algorithm in which closely related sequences were merged to remove PCR and sequencing errors. CDR3 sequences were aligned to IMGT reference sequences to assign V, D and J gene segments. For a sequence to be retained, at least a six-nucleotide match to both a V gene segment and a J gene segment was required. A rearrangement counted as productive if the CDR3 had no stop codons and remained in frame with V and J, and every other rearrangement counted as non-productive. Following IMGT convention, CDR3 was defined as the stretch from the second conserved V-encoded cysteine to the conserved J-encoded phenylalanine. Sequences without an unambiguous match to a single V gene segment were excluded from the earlier analysis of about 640 of the donors. An earlier analysis of almost 600 of the donors classified V segments as functional when productive rearrangements were above 56.7% and as segregating when the standard deviation between donors was above 5%. A statistical classification framework was developed to diagnose cytomegalovirus status using the catalog of TCR beta chain sequences. In a later analysis, TCR nucleotide sequences were compared against IMGT/GENE-DB human TR gene sequences so that V and J genes could be assigned. A later analysis assigned CDR3 sequences and most-parsimonious VDJ recombination scenarios with the TCRdist pipeline. A later analysis defined each TCR beta chain by its CDR3 amino acid sequence plus V-gene family, and excluded reads lacking a unique V-gene family. In a later analysis, 500 to 700 highly shared, low-generation-probability nucleotide sequences were removed to address suspected cross-contamination and a sequencing artifact. A later analysis calculated a clonal expansion index for each public chain from normalized within-repertoire ranks of inferred template counts. Generation probabilities in a later analysis came from a VDJ recombination model fitted to out-of-frame rearrangements, and those results were checked against IGoR. In a later analysis, TCR-TCR, TCR-HLA and TCR-CMV co-occurrence was scored with hypergeometric tests, and a repertoire-size bias correction was applied to TCR pairs. In a later analysis, false discovery rates were estimated by permuting HLA or CMV assignments 20 times. In a later analysis, co-occurring TCRs were grouped with DBSCAN, and TCRdist sequence similarity was added when clustering was performed within HLA-allele-positive subsets. Repertoires with fewer than 30,000 or more than 120,000 public chains, plus five repertoires with anomalous nucleotide sharing, were excluded from co-occurrence clustering. The clones in this table, taken by TCRdb from immuneACCESS, are in-frame only. Not every clone is retained; where verified, under half of the shortfall comes from an unresolved V gene, and the cause of the rest is unknown. Clone size and the V and J calls come from that table; the DNA yielded D and trimming. The table held for this sample gives 150,000 or so clones. Around 2.2% of the sample goes to the ten largest clones.

The sample comes from a study of cytomegalovirus exposure and HLA in healthy donors (dated by TCRdb to 2016 to 2017). As for the study more broadly: An earlier analysis of approximately 640 of the donors reported 250 to 300 Gb of sequence data and some 120 million unique TCR beta sequences from 150 million to 200 million T cells. An early release that covered fewer than 800 HLA-typed donors contained around 300 gigabases of sequencing data and around 85 million unique TCR sequences. Among the roughly 400 genotyped donors, around 81% belonged to the genetic ancestry cluster associated with self-reported Caucasian donors. The study was designed to test whether signatures of past pathogen exposure could be identified by cataloging public T cell receptors. The T cell repertoires of around 670 subjects were profiled by immunosequencing and related to cytomegalovirus serostatus. Along with the approximately 650-subject first cohort, a separate validation cohort of over a hundred different subjects was used. To predict cytomegalovirus infection status, the study brought together high-throughput TCR immunosequencing, statistical association of individual TCRs with disease status, and machine learning. A later analysis re-examined previously published TCR beta repertoires from 610 or so donors and added high-resolution HLA genotyping to investigate patterns of TCR occurrence. The later analysis used no new phenotypic data to find candidate immune exposures, relying instead on TCR beta sequences and their occurrence across donors. To decide whether each TCR beta V gene segment behaved as functional or pseudogenic, an earlier analysis of approximately 620 of the donors relied on high-throughput TCR beta sequencing. Donor age, sex, ethnicity and CMV serostatus were compiled alongside the repertoire data. Genome-wide SNP genotypes for about 65% of the roughly 670 donors were used in a later genetic analysis, which treated that subset as a discovery cohort. Every repertoire in the discovery cohort had been generated on one and the same sequencing platform. HLA typing covered class I and class II loci at four-digit resolution. Typing coverage varied by locus: roughly 629-630 donors for A, B, C, DRB1 and DQB1; more than 500 for DQA1; approximately 610 for DPA1; approximately 490 for DPB1. Roughly 5 DR-DQ haplotypes were handled as single units for association and clustering, since linkage in the cohort was strong. Among about 360 genotyped donors of the cohort, an average of around 240,000 unique TCR beta nucleotide sequences were sequenced per donor, approximately 20% of them non-productive.

In total, 630 or so healthy bone marrow donors made up the cohort. All cohort members were sampled while nominally healthy, although unrecorded immune exposures were likely present. The donor tested CMV seronegative and was one of the 352 seronegative cohort members. Each donor provided a peripheral blood sample, and peripheral blood mononuclear cells were used for TCR beta sequencing. Genomic DNA was extracted from the blood cell samples with the Qiagen DNeasy Blood Extraction Kit. What the authors observed across the whole study: A group of highly shared sequence variants was considered likely to be a technical artifact of the sequencing pipeline. A further reported finding was that TCR beta sequences accurately predicted the HLA-A and HLA-B alleles for most subjects in the first cohort. In a later analysis, 15,000 to 20,000 TCR beta sequences were associated with specific HLA alleles at a false discovery rate of 0.05. The study listed 150 to 200 TCR beta chains as associated with cytomegalovirus. In vitro tests confirmed that a few of the cytomegalovirus-associated TCR beta chains recognize cytomegalovirus antigens. Some IMGT-functional V segments, including TRBV6-2 and TRBV6-3, could not be distinguished by the 87-base-pair reads and were therefore excluded. HLA typing was unavailable for some donors at each locus, so association tests used only the typed subset. An association between a missense DCLRE1C variant and V-gene and J-gene trimming of TCR beta chains was found in a later genetic analysis and replicated in an independent cohort. A later analysis reported that several top co-occurrence clusters appeared linked to parvovirus B19, influenza, CMV and Epstein-Barr virus. This cohort had only TCR beta chains sequenced, and the lack of alpha or paired-chain data limited which features could be detected. Because counts were too low, seventeen rarely observed V segments, including chromosome 9 orphons, were excluded from the earlier analysis of 500 to 700 of the donors. Most TCR sequences were observed very rarely across donors, whereas some public TCRs were present in many individuals. Cytomegalovirus status was reported to be diagnosed by the classifier with high specificity and sensitivity in both the original and validation cohorts. Correlated functional status among segregating V segments might be attributable to linkage disequilibrium, but an unknown experimental factor could not be ruled out. Compared with equally common non-associated chains, HLA-associated TCR beta chains in a later analysis were more clonally expanded and had lower generation probabilities. In a later analysis, most CMV-associated TCR beta chains were found to appear HLA-restricted, with HLA associations seemingly driven largely by CMV exposure. According to a later analysis, TCR association rates differed among HLA loci, with DRB1 alleles showing the most associated TCRs and HLA-C alleles showing the fewest. Compared with the approximately 670-donor mean, donors in an Asian-associated ancestry cluster had fewer N-insertions in productive TCRs, according to a later genetic analysis. The authors suggested that the approach could potentially be generalized to other disease states and immunological phenotypes. CMV serostatus was the only immune exposure information available for the cohort. In an earlier analysis of a few hundred of the donors, most TCR beta V segments were observed in productive rearrangements about 90% or about 30% of the time, broadly matching IMGT annotations. Roughly uniform sequencing depth across donors was assumed in presence/absence analyses, although this assumption may not hold. When HLA alleles, especially DR and DQ, strongly co-occurred, TCR associations were difficult to assign to individual alleles.

The rearrangement joined TRBV15 to TRBJ2-5, with no reliable assignment of the D segment. Input material: PBMCs. The TCR sequence derives from a woman aged 18-29 years in good health and CMV-seronegative. The CDR3 protein: CATSRDLGNQETQYF. The nucleotides are TGTGCCACCAGCAGAGATTTGGGCAACCAAGAGACCCAGTACTTC.